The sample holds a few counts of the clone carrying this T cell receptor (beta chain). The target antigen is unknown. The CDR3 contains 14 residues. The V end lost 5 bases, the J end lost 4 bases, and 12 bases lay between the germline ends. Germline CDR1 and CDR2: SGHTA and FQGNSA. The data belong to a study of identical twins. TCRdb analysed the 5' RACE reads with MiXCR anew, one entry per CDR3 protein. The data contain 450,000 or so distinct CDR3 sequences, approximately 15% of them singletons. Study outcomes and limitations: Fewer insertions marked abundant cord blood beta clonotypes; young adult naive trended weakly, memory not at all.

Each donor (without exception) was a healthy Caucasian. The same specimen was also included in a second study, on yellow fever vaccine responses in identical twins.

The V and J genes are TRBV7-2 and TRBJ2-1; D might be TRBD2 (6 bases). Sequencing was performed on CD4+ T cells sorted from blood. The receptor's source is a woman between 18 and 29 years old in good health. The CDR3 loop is CASSNEGTYNEQFF. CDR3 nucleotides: TGTGCCAGCAGCAACGAGGGGACTTACAATGAGCAGTTCTTC. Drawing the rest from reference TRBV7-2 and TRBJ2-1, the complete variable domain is GAGVSQSPSNKVTEKGKDVELRCDPISGHTALYWYRQSLGQGLEFLIYFQGNSAPDKSGLPSDRFSAERTGGSVSTLTIQRTQQEDSAVYLCASSNEGTYNEQFFGPGTRLTVL.